The present entry profiles one T cell receptor beta chain with its context. In the original workflow: Amplifying reference gene primers gave estimates of nucleated cell counts. This table comes from immunoSEQ multiplex PCR, and its TCRdb copy is limited to in-frame clones, with some not included. V and J calls and clone size are those listed in that table; D and trimming were worked out from the DNA. The sample includes around 100,000 clones, about 88% of them seen just once. This specimen belongs to a study of blood T cell repertoires in COVID-19. Whole-study context: Nucleic acid was either cDNA or gDNA, and it came from T cells, B-cell-depleted T cells, or PBMCs.

The source material was peripheral blood. The receptor's source is a human donor in a cohort sampled during active COVID-19.

The CDR3 DNA is TGTGCCAGCAGCTTAGGGGGCAGTGAAAAACTGTTTTTT. Encoded protein: CASSLGGSEKLFF. The gene calls are TRBV5-6 and TRBJ1-4; TRBD1 aligns across 7 bases. This CDR3 region has 13 residues. Trimming took 2 bases from V and 7 from J; bases not matched to a gene: 2. CDR1 SGHDT and CDR2 YYEEEE come from the germline V gene.